These T cell receptor beta chains were read from a single sample in a study of identical twins. One entry per CDR3 protein, called by TCRdb with MiXCR from the 5' RACE reads. This table has about 450,000 distinct CDR3 sequences, around 18% appearing once. The sample consisted of naive T cells sorted from blood. The source of these receptors is a man aged 50-59 years in good health. The CDR3 runs from the conserved cysteine through the conserved F or W. Fields, in order: D gene, clone size, V gene, J gene, CDR3 DNA, CDR3 protein. A D gene is named only where the DNA matches it firmly. Size values are once, few and many counts, or a class for expanded clones, and some rows have none.

.,.,TRBV24-1,TRBJ2-5,TGTGCCACCAGTGATTTCCCCAGGTCCCAAGAGACCCAGTACTTC,CATSDFPRSQETQYF
.,many,TRBV7-3,TRBJ2-3,TGTGCCAGCAGCCTCCTAGCCGCTAGCACAGATACGCAGTATTTT,CASSLLAASTDTQYF
.,.,TRBV5-1,TRBJ2-7,TGCGCCAGCAGCTCCCTTCCGACAGGATCCTACGAGCAGTACTTC,CASSSLPTGSYEQYF
TRBD2,.,TRBV19,TRBJ2-1,TGTGCCAGTACCTGGGACGCGGCGGGAGTGGTTGAGCAGTTCTTC,CASTWDAAGVVEQFF
.,.,TRBV5-4,TRBJ1-1,TGTGCCAGCAGCTTTTTGACATCTATGAACACTGAAGCTTTCTTT,CASSFLTSMNTEAFF
.,many,TRBV20-1,TRBJ2-7,TGCAGTGCTAACCCTACTAGTGGTTCCTACGAGCAGTACTTC,CSANPTSGSYEQYF
TRBD1,.,TRBV2,TRBJ1-2,TGTGCCAGCAGTGGCTTGACAGGGTATGGCTACACCTTC,CASSGLTGYGYTF
.,few,TRBV4-3,TRBJ1-4,TGCGCCAGCAGCCAAGATTCGGGGTGGAGTCTATCTGCAACTAATGAAAAACTGTTTTTT,CASSQDSGWSLSATNEKLFF
.,.,TRBV5-1,TRBJ2-7,TGCGCCAGCAGCTTGGGGACAGATTTTTCCTACGAGCAGTACTTC,CASSLGTDFSYEQYF
TRBD2,.,TRBV5-1,TRBJ2-1,TGCGCCAGCAGCTTGGTAACTAGCGGGGGGGCAGGTGAGCAGTTCTTC,CASSLVTSGGAGEQFF
.,.,TRBV20-1,TRBJ1-5,TGCAGTGCTAGAGGGGCTGGGGTACAGCCCCAGCATTTT,CSARGAGVQPQHF
TRBD1,.,TRBV12-3/TRBV12-4,TRBJ2-3,TGTGCCAGCAGACGGTCTGGACAGGGGAAACATACGCAGTATTTT,CASRRSGQGKHTQYF
TRBD1,many,TRBV7-2,TRBJ1-2,TGTGCCAGCAGCTTGGACAGGGGGTACCTCCATGGCTACACCTTC,CASSLDRGYLHGYTF
.,many,TRBV5-1,TRBJ2-3,TGCGCCAGCAGCTTTATTCGAAACGACCTAGGGAGGCAGTATTTT,CASSFIRNDLGRQYF
.,.,TRBV10-3,TRBJ1-5,TGTGCCATCAGTGACCTTGGACGGAGGACGCCCCAGCATTTT,CAISDLGRRTPQHF
.,many,TRBV7-4,TRBJ2-5,TGTGCCAGCAGCTTAGCGGGGCCTCCCCAAGAGACCCAGTACTTC,CASSLAGPPQETQYF
.,.,TRBV28,TRBJ1-4,TGTGCCAGCAGTTTTGTACGGCCCCCACTGTTTTTT,CASSFVRPPLFF
.,few,TRBV12-3/TRBV12-4,TRBJ1-4,TGTGCCAGCAGTCAAGGGGAGTGGGATGAAAAACTGTTTTTT,CASSQGEWDEKLFF
TRBD2,.,TRBV5-1,TRBJ2-3,TGCGCCAGCAGCTTGGAAGGGACTAGCAGGTCAGATACGCAGTATTTT,CASSLEGTSRSDTQYF
TRBD2,.,TRBV20-1,TRBJ2-2,TGCAGTGCCTCGGGAGGCCGGGCCACCGGGGAGCTGTTTTTT,CSASGGRATGELFF
.,.,TRBV5-5,TRBJ1-4,TGTGCCAGCAGCCCCCCGGGACGGATTAATGAAAAACTGTTTTTT,CASSPPGRINEKLFF
.,many,TRBV20-1,TRBJ1-2,TGCAGTGCTAGAGGGGTGTCCGGGACAACTACTAACTATGGCTACACCTTC,CSARGVSGTTTNYGYTF
.,.,TRBV25-1,TRBJ2-2,TGTGCCAGCAGTGATCCGAGGGGGGGTCCCACCGGGGAGCTGTTTTTT,CASSDPRGGPTGELFF
.,.,TRBV20-1,TRBJ1-1,TGCAGTGCTAGGGGCGGGTGGGGGAAGGGCACTGAAGCTTTCTTT,CSARGGWGKGTEAFF
.,few,TRBV5-1,TRBJ2-1,TGCGCCAGCGCCGCTGAGGGCAGGGGCAACAATGAGCAGTTCTTC,CASAAEGRGNNEQFF
.,few,TRBV18,TRBJ1-1,TGTGCCAGCTCACCCCTGACATCGAACACTGAAGCTTTCTTT,CASSPLTSNTEAFF
.,many,TRBV3-1,TRBJ2-1,TGTGCCAGCAGCTCCTATCAGGGAGGTTTCGGTGAGCAGTTCTTC,CASSSYQGGFGEQFF
.,many,TRBV27,TRBJ1-1,TGTGCCAGCAGTGCTAGGGAAAGGAACACTGAAGCTTTCTTT,CASSARERNTEAFF
TRBD2,many,TRBV20-1,TRBJ2-7,TGCAGTGCTATAAGACTAGCGGGGAACTACGAGCAGTACTTC,CSAIRLAGNYEQYF
TRBD1,many,TRBV3-1,TRBJ2-3,TGTGCCAGCAGCCAAGATCGGACAGGTGGGAATACGCAGTATTTT,CASSQDRTGGNTQYF
.,few,TRBV5-4,TRBJ2-1,TGTGCCAGCAGCTTGTTAGGGACGGGGTACAATGAGCAGTTCTTC,CASSLLGTGYNEQFF
.,few,TRBV7-9,TRBJ2-2,TGTGCCAGCAGCCCAAAACAGAGAAACACCGGGGAGCTGTTTTTT,CASSPKQRNTGELFF
.,many,TRBV27,TRBJ1-2,TGTGCCTCTAGATTAAGGGGGGTCAACTATGGCTACACCTTC,CASRLRGVNYGYTF
.,.,TRBV5-1,TRBJ2-7,TGCGCCAGCAGCTTGGTTGCAGGGAGGACCTACGAGCAGTACTTC,CASSLVAGRTYEQYF
.,few,TRBV15,TRBJ1-1,TGTGCCACCAGCAGAGATCTAGGACAGTCGAACACTGAAGCTTTCTTT,CATSRDLGQSNTEAFF
TRBD1,few,TRBV5-6,TRBJ2-3,TGTGCCAGCCTTCACAGGGGTACAGATACGCAGTATTTT,CASLHRGTDTQYF
.,many,TRBV4-3,TRBJ2-7,TGCGCCAGCAGCCAAGCCTTAGGGAACGAGCAGTACTTC,CASSQALGNEQYF
.,many,TRBV29-1,TRBJ1-1,TGCAGCGTTGGGCAGGGGAGTTTTACTGAAGCTTTCTTT,CSVGQGSFTEAFF
TRBD2,many,TRBV12-3/TRBV12-4,TRBJ2-7,TGTGCCAGCAGTTTGGGACTAGCGGGGAAGTACGAGCAGTACTTC,CASSLGLAGKYEQYF
.,many,TRBV10-3,TRBJ2-2,TGTGCCATCAGTGGGGGAACCGGGGAGCTGTTTTTT,CAISGGTGELFF
TRBD2,once,TRBV7-9,TRBJ2-2,TGTGCCAGCAGCACAGGACTAGCCACCGGGGAGCTGTTTTTT,CASSTGLATGELFF
.,.,TRBV11-2,TRBJ2-3,TGTGCCAGCAGCCCAGCGGACAGAGGGGGGACAGATACGCAGTATTTT,CASSPADRGGTDTQYF
.,many,TRBV7-8,TRBJ2-7,TGTGCCAGCAGCTTAGTGGCGGGATTCTCCTACGAGCAGTACTTC,CASSLVAGFSYEQYF
.,.,TRBV6-2/TRBV6-3,TRBJ2-7,TGTGCCAGCACCCTGGACGGGAGCTACGCGCAGTACTTC,CASTLDGSYAQYF
TRBD2,.,TRBV6-1,TRBJ2-1,TGTGCCAGCAGCAATGGACTAGCGGGAGGGAGTGAGCAGTTCTTC,CASSNGLAGGSEQFF